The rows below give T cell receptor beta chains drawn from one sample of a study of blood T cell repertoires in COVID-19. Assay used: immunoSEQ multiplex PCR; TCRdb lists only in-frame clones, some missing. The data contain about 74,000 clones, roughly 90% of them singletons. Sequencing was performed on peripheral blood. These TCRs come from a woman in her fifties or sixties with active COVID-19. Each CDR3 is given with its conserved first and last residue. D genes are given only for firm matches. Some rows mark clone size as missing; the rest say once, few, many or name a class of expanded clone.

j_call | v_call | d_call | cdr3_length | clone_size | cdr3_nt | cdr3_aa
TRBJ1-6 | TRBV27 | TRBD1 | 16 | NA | TGTGCCAGCAGTGAAGCCGGGACAGGGAGAGGTTCACCCCTCCACTTT | CASSEAGTGRGSPLHF
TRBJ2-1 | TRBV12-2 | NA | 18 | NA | TGTGCAAGTCGCTTAGGAGGGGCGCAGCGGGTCTCCTACAATGAGCAGTTCTTC | CASRLGGAQRVSYNEQFF
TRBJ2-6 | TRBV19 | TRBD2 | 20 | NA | TGTGCCAGCCATATGGGGAGGGGAGCCTCGGCGTACTCTGGGGCCAACGTCCTGACTTTC | CASHMGRGASAYSGANVLTF
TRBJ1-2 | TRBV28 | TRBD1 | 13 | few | TGTGCCAGCAGTTTTGACAGGGTAGGGGGCTACACCTTC | CASSFDRVGGYTF
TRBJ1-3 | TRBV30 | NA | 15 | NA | TGTGCCTGGAGGGAACAGGGAATCTCTGGAAACACCATATATTTT | CAWREQGISGNTIYF
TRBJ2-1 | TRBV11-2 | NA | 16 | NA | TGTGCCAGCAGCTTCAGACGGGGGTCCTCCTACAATGAGCAGTTCTTC | CASSFRRGSSYNEQFF
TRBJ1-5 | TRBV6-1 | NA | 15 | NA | TGTGCCAGCAGTGAAGATACGGGGGTCCAGGGGCCCCAGCATTTT | CASSEDTGVQGPQHF
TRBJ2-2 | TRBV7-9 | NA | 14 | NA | TGTGCCAGCAGTCGAAATGAACAAACCGGGGAGCTGTTTTTT | CASSRNEQTGELFF
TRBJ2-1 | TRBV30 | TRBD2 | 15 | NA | TGTGCCTGGCGGACGGGACTAGCGGAGTACAATGAGCAGTTCTTC | CAWRTGLAEYNEQFF
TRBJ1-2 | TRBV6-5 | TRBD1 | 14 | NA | TGTGCCAGCTACCCGGGACAGGGAAACTATGGCTACACCTTC | CASYPGQGNYGYTF
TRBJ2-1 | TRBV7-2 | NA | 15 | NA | TGTGCCAGCAGTTTTACTAGTGGGGGGTACGGTGAGCAGTTCTTC | CASSFTSGGYGEQFF
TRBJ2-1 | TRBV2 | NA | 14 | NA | TGTGCCAGCATGCGGAGGGCCGGAGGGAGTGAGCAGTTCTTC | CASMRRAGGSEQFF
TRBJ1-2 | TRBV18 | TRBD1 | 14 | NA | TGTGCCAGCTCACAGGGACAGGGCAACTATGGCTACACCTTC | CASSQGQGNYGYTF
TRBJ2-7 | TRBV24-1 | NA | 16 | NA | TGTGCCACCAGTGATCCCCGGAAGGGCAGGGCCTACGAGCAGTACTTC | CATSDPRKGRAYEQYF
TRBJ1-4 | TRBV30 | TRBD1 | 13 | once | TGTGCCTGGAGATCAGGGGGCGGGGGAAAACTGTTTTTT | CAWRSGGGGKLFF
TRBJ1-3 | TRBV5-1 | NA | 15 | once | TGCGCCAGCAGCTTGGACGGGTACTCTGGAAACACCATATATTTT | CASSLDGYSGNTIYF
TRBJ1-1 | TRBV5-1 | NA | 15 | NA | TGCGCCAGCAGCTTGAGGGGGACATTGAACACTGAAGCTTTCTTT | CASSLRGTLNTEAFF
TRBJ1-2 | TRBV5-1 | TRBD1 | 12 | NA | TGCGCCAGCAGCGGGACAGGGGGCAGCTACACCTTC | CASSGTGGSYTF
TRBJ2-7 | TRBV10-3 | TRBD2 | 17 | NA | TGTGCCATCAGCCGACTAGCGGGAAGTATTAGCTCCTACGAGCAGTACTTC | CAISRLAGSISSYEQYF
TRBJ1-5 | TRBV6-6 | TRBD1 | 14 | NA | TGTGCCAGCAGTCGGGGACAGTCCAATCAGCCCCAGCATTTT | CASSRGQSNQPQHF
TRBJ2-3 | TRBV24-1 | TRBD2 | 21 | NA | TGTGCCACCAGCGGGCCCCCCAAGGGTGTACCCACAGCGGGGACCCGAGATACGCAGTATTTT | CATSGPPKGVPTAGTRDTQYF
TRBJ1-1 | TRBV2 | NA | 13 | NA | TGTGCCAGCAGTGTCCAGGGGTACACTGAAGCTTTCTTT | CASSVQGYTEAFF
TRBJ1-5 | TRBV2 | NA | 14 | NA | TGTGCCAGCAGTGATTGGCTAAGGAGTCAGCCCCAGCATTTT | CASSDWLRSQPQHF
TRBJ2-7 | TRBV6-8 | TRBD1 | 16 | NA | TGTGCCAGCAGTCGGGGGTTTGAGGACAGGGAAGGCGAGCAGTACTTC | CASSRGFEDREGEQYF
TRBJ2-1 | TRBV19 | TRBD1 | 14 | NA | TGTGCCAGTAGACCCAGGGGGATGGTGAATGAGCAGTTCTTC | CASRPRGMVNEQFF
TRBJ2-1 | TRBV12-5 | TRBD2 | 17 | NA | TGTGCTAGTGGTTTGGGACTGGGGACTAGCGGGAGTGATGAGCAGTTCTTC | CASGLGLGTSGSDEQFF
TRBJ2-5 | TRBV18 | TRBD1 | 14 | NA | TGTGCCAGCTCGACGGGACAGATAATAGAGACCCAGTACTTC | CASSTGQIIETQYF
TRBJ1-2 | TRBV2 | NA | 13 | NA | TGTGCCAGCAGTGTTTTGGGGCCGGAACCGACCGCCTTC | CASSVLGPEPTAF
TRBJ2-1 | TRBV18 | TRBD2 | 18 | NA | TGTGCCAGCTCACCACGGGGGCTAGCGGGAGGGCCTAACAATGAGCAGTTCTTC | CASSPRGLAGGPNNEQFF
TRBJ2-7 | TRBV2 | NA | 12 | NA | TGTGCCAGCAGCGCGCGCGGCGGTAAGCAGTACTTC | CASSARGGKQYF
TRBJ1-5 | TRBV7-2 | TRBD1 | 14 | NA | TGTGCCAGCAGCTCGACAGGGGGCGGTCAGCCCCAGCATTTT | CASSSTGGGQPQHF